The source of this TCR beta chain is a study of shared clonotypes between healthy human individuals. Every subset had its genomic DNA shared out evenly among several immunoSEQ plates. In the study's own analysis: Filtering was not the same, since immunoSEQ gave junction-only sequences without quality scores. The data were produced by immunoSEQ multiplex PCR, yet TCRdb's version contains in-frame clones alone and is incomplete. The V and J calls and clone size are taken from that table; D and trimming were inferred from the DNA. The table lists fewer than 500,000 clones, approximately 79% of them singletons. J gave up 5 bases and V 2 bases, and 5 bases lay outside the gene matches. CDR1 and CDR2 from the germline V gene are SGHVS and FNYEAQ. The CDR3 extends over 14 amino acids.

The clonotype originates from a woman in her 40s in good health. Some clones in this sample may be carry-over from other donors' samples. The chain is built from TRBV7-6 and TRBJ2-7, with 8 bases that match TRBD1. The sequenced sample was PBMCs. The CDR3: CASSLPGGHNEQYF. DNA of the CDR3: TGTGCCAGCAGCTTACCAGGGGGCCATAACGAGCAGTACTTC.